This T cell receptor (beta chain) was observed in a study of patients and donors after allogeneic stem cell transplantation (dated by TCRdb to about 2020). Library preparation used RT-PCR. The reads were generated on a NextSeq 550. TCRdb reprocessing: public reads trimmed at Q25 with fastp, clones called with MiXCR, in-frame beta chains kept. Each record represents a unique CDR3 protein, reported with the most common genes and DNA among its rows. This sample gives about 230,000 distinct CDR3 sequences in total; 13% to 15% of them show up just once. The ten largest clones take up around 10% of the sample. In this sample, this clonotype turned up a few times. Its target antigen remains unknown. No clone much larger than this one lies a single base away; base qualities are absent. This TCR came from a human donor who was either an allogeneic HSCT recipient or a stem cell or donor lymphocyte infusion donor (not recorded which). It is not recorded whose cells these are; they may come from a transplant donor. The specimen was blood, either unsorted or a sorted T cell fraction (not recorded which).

The CDR3 reads as follows: CASSQDMTGAYNEQFF. Read as DNA, the sequence is TGCGCCAGCAGCCAAGATATGACAGGGGCCTACAATGAGCAGTTCTTC. Rearrangement joined TRBV4-3 to TRBJ2-1, and TRBD1 aligns with 8 junction nucleotides. V trim: 0 bases; J trim: 2 bases; unmatched bases: 3. As encoded in the germline V gene, CDR1 is LGHNA while CDR2 is YSLEER. The CDR3 measures 16 amino acids from cysteine to phenylalanine. The read is trimmed to its CDR3 DNA, 48 bases read in frame from base 1.